The 5 T cell receptor beta chains listed next were all sequenced from one sample in a study of blood T cell repertoires in COVID-19. Here immunoSEQ multiplex PCR was the method, and the copy in TCRdb shows in-frame clones only, minus some. The sample has 200,000 to 300,000 clones, around nine tenths seen once; the top ten hold approximately 7%. The sequencing sample was made of peripheral blood. All receptors derive from a woman in her sixties or seventies with active or convalescent COVID-19.

The chain carries TRBV7-6 and TRBJ1-5; tentative D call: TRBD1 (6 bases). The V and J ends lost 4 bases and 6 bases respectively, with 10 bases between them. Germline V gene sequence: CDR1 SGHVS, CDR2 FNYEAQ. The CDR3 has 13 residues. CDR3 loop: CASSYRVGQPQHF. The CDR3 DNA is TGTGCCAGCAGCTACAGGGTAGGTCAGCCCCAGCATTTT.

A word on this clone: The junction and the germline gene differ at one end; a read error may be behind it. The gene calls are TRBV3-1 (or the pseudogene TRBV3-2) and TRBJ2-7, with a possible D match to TRBD2 (7 bases). The CDR3 loop spans 17 amino acids. Germline CDR1 LGHDT, CDR2 YNNKEL (reference sequence). CDR3 in amino acids: CASSQDGGGIPSYDQYF. Here the CDR3 DNA reads TGTGCCAGCAGCCAAGATGGGGGGGGCATACCTTCCTACGACCAGTACTTC.

Written as DNA, the CDR3 is TGTGCCAGCTCGGAAAAGGGGACAGTTGGAGTAAAACTGTTTTTT. Protein sequence: CASSEKGTVGVKLFF. V is TRBV18 and J is TRBJ1-4; 7 positions match TRBD1. The CDR3 is made up of 15 amino acids. The V gene end was trimmed by 6 bases and the J gene end by 10 bases; junction bases not matched to a gene: 14. The germline V gene encodes CDR1 KGHSH and CDR2 LQKENI.

V usage is TRBV5-1 and J usage is TRBJ1-6, with a tentative D call TRBD1 (5 bases). CDR3 length equals 16 residues. V was pared by 4 bases and J by 7 bases, with 18 bases between. Germline V lookup: CDR1 SGHRS, CDR2 YFSETQ. The CDR3 bases are TGCGCCAGCAGCCGGGGGTCCGGGCAGACAAATTCACCCCTCCACTTT. Its translation: CASSRGSGQTNSPLHF.

V and J are TRBV7-2 and TRBJ1-5; D not certain. The CDR3 covers 13 residues. From germline, CDR1 is SGHTA and CDR2 FQGNSA. Trimming removed 3 bases at V and 5 bases at J, with 8 bases between. In nucleotides, the CDR3 is TGTGCCAGCAGCTTTAGTGAAGATCAGCCCCAGCATTTT. It codes for CASSFSEDQPQHF.